A selection of T cell receptor beta chains follows, all from one sample in a study of CD8 T cells in ankylosing spondylitis. TCRdb reprocessed the 5' RACE reads via MiXCR and lists one record per CDR3 protein. The table shows about 300,000 distinct CDR3 sequences, with less than 25% occurring only once. The specimen sequenced was blood, either unsorted or a sorted T cell fraction (not recorded which). The receptors shown here come from a female donor with ankylosing spondylitis or in good health (not recorded which). Both conserved end residues are part of each CDR3. The D gene is left open where the match is weak. Size values are once, few and many counts, or a class for expanded clones, and some rows have none.

TRBV5-4	TRBJ2-2	-	-	CASSLGTGRNTGELFF	TGTGCCAGCAGCTTGGGGACCGGGAGAAACACCGGGGAGCTGTTTTTT
TRBV6-1	TRBJ2-7	few	TRBD2	CATQGPSASGSYEQYF	TGTGCCACTCAAGGCCCCAGTGCTAGCGGGAGCTACGAGCAGTACTTC
TRBV20-1	TRBJ2-4	-	TRBD2	CSASQLAGVNLAKNIQYF	TGCAGTGCTAGCCAACTAGCGGGAGTTAATCTAGCCAAAAACATTCAGTACTTC
TRBV12-5	TRBJ2-1	few	TRBD2	CASGLTLPGLAGWSSYNEQFF	TGTGCTAGTGGTTTGACACTGCCGGGACTAGCGGGATGGAGCTCCTACAATGAGCAGTTCTTC
TRBV4-2	TRBJ2-1	few	TRBD2	CASSKGTSGRAVIEQFF	TGTGCCAGCAGCAAAGGGACTAGCGGGAGGGCCGTCATCGAGCAGTTCTTC
TRBV29-1	TRBJ1-1	many	TRBD1	CSVDNYRGTEAFF	TGCAGCGTTGATAATTACAGGGGTACTGAAGCTTTCTTT
TRBV7-2	TRBJ2-6	-	TRBD1	CASSKQGAGGANVLTF	TGTGCCAGCAGCAAACAGGGGGCTGGTGGGGCCAACGTCCTGACTTTC
TRBV6-1	TRBJ2-2	few	TRBD2	CASSLTLAGVGGELFF	TGTGCCAGCAGCCTGACACTAGCGGGAGTCGGCGGGGAGCTGTTTTTT
TRBV6-1	TRBJ2-5	few	-	CASRQTGERETQYF	TGTGCCAGCAGACAAACGGGGGAGCGAGAGACCCAGTACTTC
TRBV6-2/TRBV6-3	TRBJ2-7	-	-	CASSQPIIGSSYEQYF	TGTGCCAGCAGTCAACCAATCATCGGGAGCTCCTACGAGCAGTACTTC
TRBV20-1	TRBJ2-5	many	-	CSARGLSGETQYF	TGCAGTGCTAGGGGCCTTAGTGGGGAGACCCAGTACTTC
TRBV4-3	TRBJ1-1	-	-	CASSLQVWNTEAFF	TGCGCCAGCAGCCTGCAGGTGTGGAACACTGAAGCTTTCTTT